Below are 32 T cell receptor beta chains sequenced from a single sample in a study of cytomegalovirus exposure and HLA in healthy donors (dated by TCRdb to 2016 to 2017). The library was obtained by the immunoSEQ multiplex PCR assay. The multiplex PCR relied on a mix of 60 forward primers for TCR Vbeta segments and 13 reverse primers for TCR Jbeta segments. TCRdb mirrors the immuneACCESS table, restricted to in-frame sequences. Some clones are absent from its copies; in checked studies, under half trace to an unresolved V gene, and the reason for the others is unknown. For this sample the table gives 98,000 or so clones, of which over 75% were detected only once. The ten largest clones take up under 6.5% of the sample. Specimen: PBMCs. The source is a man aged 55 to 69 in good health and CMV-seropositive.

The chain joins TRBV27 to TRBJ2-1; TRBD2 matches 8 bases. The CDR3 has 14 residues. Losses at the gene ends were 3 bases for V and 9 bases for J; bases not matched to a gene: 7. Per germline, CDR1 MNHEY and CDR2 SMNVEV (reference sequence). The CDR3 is CASSFGTSVAEQFF. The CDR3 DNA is TGTGCCAGCAGTTTCGGGACTAGTGTGGCTGAGCAGTTCTTC.

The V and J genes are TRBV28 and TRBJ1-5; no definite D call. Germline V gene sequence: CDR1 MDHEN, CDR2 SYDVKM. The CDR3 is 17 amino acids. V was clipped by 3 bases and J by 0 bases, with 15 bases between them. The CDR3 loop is CASSFDGARHSNQPQHF. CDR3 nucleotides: TGTGCCAGCAGTTTCGACGGCGCGCGGCATAGCAATCAGCCCCAGCATTTT.

The CDR3 DNA sequence: TGTGCCAGCGGCCTACAGGGAAATTCACCCCTCCACTTT. It yields the protein CASGLQGNSPLHF. The chain recombines TRBV7-6 with TRBJ1-6, with a tentative D call TRBD1 (6 bases). With 8 bases removed from V and 7 bases from J, the gap between germline ends came to 12 bases. This CDR3 comprises 13 residues. The germline V gene has CDR1 SGHVS and CDR2 FNYEAQ.

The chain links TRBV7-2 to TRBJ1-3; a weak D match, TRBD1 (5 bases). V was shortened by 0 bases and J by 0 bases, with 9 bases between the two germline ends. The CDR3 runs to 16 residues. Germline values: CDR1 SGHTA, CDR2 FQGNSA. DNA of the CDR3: TGTGCCAGCAGCTTAGCTGGGGCCACCTCTGGAAACACCATATATTTT. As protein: CASSLAGATSGNTIYF. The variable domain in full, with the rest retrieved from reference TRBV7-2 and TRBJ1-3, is GAGVSQSPSNKVTEKGKDVELRCDPISGHTALYWYRQSLGQGLEFLIYFQGNSAPDKSGLPSDRFSAERTGGSVSTLTIQRTQQEDSAVYLCASSLAGATSGNTIYFGEGSWLTVV.

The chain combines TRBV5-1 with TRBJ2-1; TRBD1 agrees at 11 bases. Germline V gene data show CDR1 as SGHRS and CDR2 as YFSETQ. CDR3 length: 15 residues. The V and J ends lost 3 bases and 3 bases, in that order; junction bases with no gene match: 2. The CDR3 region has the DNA TGCGCCAGCAGCTCGGGACAGGGGGTCTACAATGAGCAGTTCTTC. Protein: CASSSGQGVYNEQFF.

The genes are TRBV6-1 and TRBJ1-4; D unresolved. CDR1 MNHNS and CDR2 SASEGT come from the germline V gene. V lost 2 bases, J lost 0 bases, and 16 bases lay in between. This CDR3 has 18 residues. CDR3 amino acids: CASSERVRSDATNEKLFF. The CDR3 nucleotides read TGTGCCAGCAGTGAACGGGTGAGGAGCGACGCAACTAATGAAAAACTGTTTTTT.

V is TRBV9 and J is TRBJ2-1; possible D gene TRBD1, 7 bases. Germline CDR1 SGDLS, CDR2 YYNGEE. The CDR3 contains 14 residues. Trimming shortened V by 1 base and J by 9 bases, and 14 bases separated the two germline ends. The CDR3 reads CASSVLPQGGEQFF. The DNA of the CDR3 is TGTGCCAGCAGCGTACTCCCCCAGGGGGGTGAGCAGTTCTTC.

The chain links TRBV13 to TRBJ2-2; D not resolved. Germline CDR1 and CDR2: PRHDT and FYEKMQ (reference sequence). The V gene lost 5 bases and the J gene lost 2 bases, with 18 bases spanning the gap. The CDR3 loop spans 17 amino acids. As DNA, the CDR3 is TGTGCCAGCAGCCGGATCAGCCTTACTACAAACACCGGGGAGCTGTTTTTT. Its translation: CASSRISLTTNTGELFF.

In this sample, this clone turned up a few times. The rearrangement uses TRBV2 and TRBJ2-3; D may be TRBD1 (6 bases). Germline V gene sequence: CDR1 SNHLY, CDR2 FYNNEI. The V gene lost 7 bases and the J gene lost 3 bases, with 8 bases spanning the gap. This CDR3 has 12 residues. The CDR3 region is CASNRETDTQYF. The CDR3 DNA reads TGTGCCAGCAACAGGGAAACAGATACGCAGTATTTT.

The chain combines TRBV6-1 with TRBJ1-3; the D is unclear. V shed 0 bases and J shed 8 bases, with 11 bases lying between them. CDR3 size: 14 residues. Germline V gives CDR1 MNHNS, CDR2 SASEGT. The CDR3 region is CASSEAYREDTIYF. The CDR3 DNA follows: TGTGCCAGCAGTGAAGCCTATCGGGAGGACACCATATATTTT.

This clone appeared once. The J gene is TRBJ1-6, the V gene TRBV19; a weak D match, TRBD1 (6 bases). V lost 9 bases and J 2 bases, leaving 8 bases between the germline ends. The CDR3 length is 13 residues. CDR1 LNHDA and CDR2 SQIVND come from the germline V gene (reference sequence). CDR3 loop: CASRDTYNSPLHF. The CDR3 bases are TGTGCCAGCCGGGACACCTATAATTCACCCCTCCACTTT.

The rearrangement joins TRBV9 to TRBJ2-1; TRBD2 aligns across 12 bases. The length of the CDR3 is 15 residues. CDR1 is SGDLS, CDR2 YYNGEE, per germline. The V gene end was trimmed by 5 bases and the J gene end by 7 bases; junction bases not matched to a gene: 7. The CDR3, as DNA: TGTGCCAGCAGTCCTCTAGCGGGGGGGCCTAATGAGCAGTTCTTC. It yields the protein CASSPLAGGPNEQFF.

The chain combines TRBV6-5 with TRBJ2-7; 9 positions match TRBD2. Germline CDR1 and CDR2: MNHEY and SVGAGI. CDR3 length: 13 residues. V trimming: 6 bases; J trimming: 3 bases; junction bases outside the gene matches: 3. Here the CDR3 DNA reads TGTGCCAGCAGCTTTAGCGGGAGCTACGAGCAGTACTTC. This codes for CASSFSGSYEQYF.

In DNA, the CDR3 is TGTGCCAGCAGCTTAGCGCGAGGGAGTGGAAACACCATATATTTT. This sequence encodes CASSLARGSGNTIYF. The genes are TRBV7-9 and TRBJ1-3, with D uncertain. V lost 0 bases and J 3 bases, leaving 9 bases between the germline ends. CDR1 and CDR2 (germline): SEHNR, FQNEAQ (reference sequence). The CDR3 is made up of 15 amino acids.

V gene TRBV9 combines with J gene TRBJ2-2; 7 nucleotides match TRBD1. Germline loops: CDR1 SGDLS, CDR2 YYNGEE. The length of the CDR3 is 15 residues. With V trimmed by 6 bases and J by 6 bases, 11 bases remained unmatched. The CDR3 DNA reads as TGTGCCAGCACCCCCCCTGGGCAGGGGGCCGGGGAGCTGTTTTTT. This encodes CASTPPGQGAGELFF.

The CDR3 region has the DNA TGTGCCAGCAGCTTGGGGACGACGAGGGATGAGCAGTTCTTC. Translating it yields CASSLGTTRDEQFF. The chain is built from TRBV5-4 and TRBJ2-1; D possibly corresponds to TRBD2 (5 bases). The CDR3 is made up of 14 amino acids. Germline V gene data show CDR1 as SGHNT and CDR2 as YYREEE (reference sequence). V lost 0 bases, J lost 8 bases, and 12 bases lay in between.

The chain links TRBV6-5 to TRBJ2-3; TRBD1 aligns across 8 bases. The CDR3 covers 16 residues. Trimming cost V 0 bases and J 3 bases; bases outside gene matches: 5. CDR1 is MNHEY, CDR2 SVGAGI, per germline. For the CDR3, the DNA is TGTGCCAGCAGTTACTCTTCCGGGACAGGAACAGATACGCAGTATTTT. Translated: CASSYSSGTGTDTQYF.

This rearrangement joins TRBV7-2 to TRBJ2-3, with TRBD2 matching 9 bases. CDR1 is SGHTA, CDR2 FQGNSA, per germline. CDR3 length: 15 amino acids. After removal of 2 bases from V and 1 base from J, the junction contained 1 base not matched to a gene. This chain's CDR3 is CASSLKRGGTDTQYF. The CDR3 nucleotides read TGTGCCAGCAGCTTAAAGCGGGGGGGCACAGATACGCAGTATTTT.

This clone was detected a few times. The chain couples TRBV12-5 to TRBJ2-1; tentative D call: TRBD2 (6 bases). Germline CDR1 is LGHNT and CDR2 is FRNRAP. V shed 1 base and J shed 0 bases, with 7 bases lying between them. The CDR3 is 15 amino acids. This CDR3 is CASGLGSGSYNEQFF. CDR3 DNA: TGTGCTAGTGGTTTGGGTAGCGGCTCCTACAATGAGCAGTTCTTC.

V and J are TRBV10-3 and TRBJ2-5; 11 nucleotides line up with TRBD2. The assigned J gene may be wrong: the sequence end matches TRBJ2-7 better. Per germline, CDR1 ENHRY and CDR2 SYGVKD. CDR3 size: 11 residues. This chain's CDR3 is CATSGVYEQYF. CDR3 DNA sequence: TGTGCGACTAGCGGGGTCTACGAGCAGTACTTC.

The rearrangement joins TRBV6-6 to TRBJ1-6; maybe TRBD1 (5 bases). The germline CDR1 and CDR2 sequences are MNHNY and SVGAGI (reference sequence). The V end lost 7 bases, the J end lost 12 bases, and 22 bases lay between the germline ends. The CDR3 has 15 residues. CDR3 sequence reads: CASNPGDGGDRPLHF. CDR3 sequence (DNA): TGTGCCAGCAACCCGGGCGATGGGGGGGACCGACCCCTCCACTTT.

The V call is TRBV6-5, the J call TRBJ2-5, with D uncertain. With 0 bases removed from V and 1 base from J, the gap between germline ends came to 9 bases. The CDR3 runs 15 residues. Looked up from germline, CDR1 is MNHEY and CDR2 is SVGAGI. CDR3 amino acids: CASSYSMGSQETQYF. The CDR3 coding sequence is TGTGCCAGCAGTTACTCAATGGGCTCCCAAGAGACCCAGTACTTC.

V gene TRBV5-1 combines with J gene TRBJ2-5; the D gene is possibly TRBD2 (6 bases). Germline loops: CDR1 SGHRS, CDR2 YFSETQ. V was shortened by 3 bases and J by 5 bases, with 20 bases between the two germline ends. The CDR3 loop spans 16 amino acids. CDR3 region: CASSSRPGGVEETQYF. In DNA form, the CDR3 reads TGCGCCAGCAGCTCGCGGCCCGGGGGTGTGGAGGAGACCCAGTACTTC.

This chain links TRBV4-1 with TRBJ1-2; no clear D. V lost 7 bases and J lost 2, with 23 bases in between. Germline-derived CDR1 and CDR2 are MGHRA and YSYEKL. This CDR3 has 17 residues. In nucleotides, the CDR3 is TGCGCCAGCACCGCAACGGGTGCTGCAACGCAAAACTATGGCTACACCTTC. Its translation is CASTATGAATQNYGYTF.

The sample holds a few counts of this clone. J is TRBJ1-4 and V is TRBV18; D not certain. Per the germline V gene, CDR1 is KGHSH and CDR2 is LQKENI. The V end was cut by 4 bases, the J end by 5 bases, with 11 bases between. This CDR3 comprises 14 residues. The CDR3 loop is CASSRGQPNEKLFF. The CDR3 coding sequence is TGTGCCAGCTCACGCGGTCAGCCCAATGAAAAACTGTTTTTT.

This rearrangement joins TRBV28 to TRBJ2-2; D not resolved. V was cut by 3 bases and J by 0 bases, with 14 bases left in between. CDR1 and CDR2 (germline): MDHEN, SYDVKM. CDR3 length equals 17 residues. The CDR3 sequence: CASSFLLQATNTGELFF. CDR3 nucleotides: TGTGCCAGCAGTTTCCTCCTCCAAGCGACGAACACCGGGGAGCTGTTTTTT.

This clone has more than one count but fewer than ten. CDR3 nucleotide sequence: TGTGCCATCAGTGATCAGACAGGGCCCAATGGCTACACCTTC. It encodes CAISDQTGPNGYTF. The V gene is TRBV10-3, the J gene TRBJ1-2; 7 bases agree with TRBD1. This CDR3 is 14 amino acids long. V was clipped by 3 bases and J by 6 bases; unmatched bases: 7. The germline V gene encodes CDR1 ENHRY and CDR2 SYGVKD.

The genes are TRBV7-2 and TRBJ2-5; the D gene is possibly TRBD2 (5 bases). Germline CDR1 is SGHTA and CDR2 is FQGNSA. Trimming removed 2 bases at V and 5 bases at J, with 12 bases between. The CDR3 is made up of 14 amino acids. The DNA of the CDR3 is TGTGCCAGCAGCTTAAGTAGCGTGGGGGAGACCCAGTACTTC. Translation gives CASSLSSVGETQYF.

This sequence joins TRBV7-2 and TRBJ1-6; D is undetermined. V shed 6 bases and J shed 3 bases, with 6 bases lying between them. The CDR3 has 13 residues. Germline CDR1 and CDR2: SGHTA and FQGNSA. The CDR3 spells CASRTDYNSPLHF. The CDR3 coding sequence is TGTGCCAGCAGAACAGACTATAATTCACCCCTCCACTTT.

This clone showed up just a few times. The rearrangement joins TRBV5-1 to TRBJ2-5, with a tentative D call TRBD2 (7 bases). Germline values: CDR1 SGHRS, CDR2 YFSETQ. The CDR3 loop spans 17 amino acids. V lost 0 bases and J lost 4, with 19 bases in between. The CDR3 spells CASSLAGGRSSGETQYF. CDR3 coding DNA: TGCGCCAGCAGCTTGGCGGGGGGCCGATCTTCGGGAGAGACCCAGTACTTC.

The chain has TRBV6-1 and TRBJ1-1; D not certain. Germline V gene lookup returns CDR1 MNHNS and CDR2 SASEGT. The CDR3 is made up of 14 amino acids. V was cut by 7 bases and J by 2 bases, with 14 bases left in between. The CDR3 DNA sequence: TGTGCCAGCAAACCTGAACCGGGAAACACTGAAGCTTTCTTT. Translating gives CASKPEPGNTEAFF.

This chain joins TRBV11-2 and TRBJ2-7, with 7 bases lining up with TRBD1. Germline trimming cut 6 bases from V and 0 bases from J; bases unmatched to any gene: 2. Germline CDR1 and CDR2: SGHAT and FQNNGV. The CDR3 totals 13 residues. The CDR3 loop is CASRQGSSYEQYF. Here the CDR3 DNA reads TGTGCCAGCAGACAGGGGTCCTCCTACGAGCAGTACTTC. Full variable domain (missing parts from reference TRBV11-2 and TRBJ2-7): EAGVAQSPRYKIIEKRQSVAFWCNPISGHATLYWYQQILGQGPKLLIQFQNNGVVDDSQLPKDRFSAERLKGVDSTLKIQPAKLEDSAVYLCASRQGSSYEQYFGPGTRLTVT.